The 17 T cell receptor beta chains below were found in one sample sequenced in a study of blood T cell repertoires in COVID-19. The assay was immunoSEQ multiplex PCR, and TCRdb's table has in-frame clones only and misses some. This table has about 330,000 clones, approximately 88% appearing once. The source material was peripheral blood. The receptors originated from a woman in her 50s with active or convalescent COVID-19.

V is TRBV11-2 and J is TRBJ1-2, with 11 bases fitting TRBD1. The V gene end was trimmed by 4 bases and the J gene end by 3 bases; junction bases not matched to a gene: 1. This CDR3 has 14 residues. CDR1 is SGHAT, CDR2 FQNNGV, per germline. CDR3 sequence: CASSSGQGDYGYTF. The CDR3, as DNA: TGTGCCAGCAGCTCGGGACAGGGGGACTATGGCTACACCTTC. The full variable domain, completed using reference TRBV11-2 and TRBJ1-2, is EAGVAQSPRYKIIEKRQSVAFWCNPISGHATLYWYQQILGQGPKLLIQFQNNGVVDDSQLPKDRFSAERLKGVDSTLKIQPAKLEDSAVYLCASSSGQGDYGYTFGSGTRLTVV.

The chain links TRBV7-9 to TRBJ2-3; 7 bases are shared with TRBD1. The CDR3 consists of 14 residues. The germline V gene encodes CDR1 SEHNR and CDR2 FQNEAQ (reference sequence). The ends lost 6 bases at V and 4 bases at J; junction bases unmatched: 7. The CDR3 loop is CASSGTVGADTQYF. Written as DNA, the CDR3 is TGTGCCAGCAGTGGGACAGTGGGTGCAGATACGCAGTATTTT.

The chain is built from TRBV4-1 and TRBJ1-4; 7 nucleotides agree with TRBD1. Germline CDR1 reads MGHRA; CDR2 reads YSYEKL. The trim removed 5 bases at V and 7 bases at J, leaving 4 bases unmatched. The CDR3 is 13 amino acids. The CDR3 nucleotides are TGCGCCAGCAGCGAGACAGGGATTGAAAAACTGTTTTTT. It is translated as CASSETGIEKLFF.

The chain combines TRBV19 with TRBJ1-1; tentatively, D is TRBD1 (5 bases). CDR1 and CDR2 (germline): LNHDA, SQIVND (reference sequence). The CDR3 extends over 15 amino acids. Trimming removed 5 bases at V and 1 base at J, with 14 bases between. CDR3 amino acids: CASSQADRQNTEAFF. CDR3 in DNA: TGTGCCAGTAGTCAGGCAGACAGACAGAACACTGAAGCTTTCTTT.

This chain connects TRBV6-5 to TRBJ1-1; tentatively, D is TRBD1 (6 bases). This CDR3 region has 11 residues. From germline, CDR1 is MNHEY and CDR2 SVGAGI. V lost 2 bases and J lost 10, with 8 bases in between. CDR3 coding DNA: TGTGCCAGCAGTTACGACAGGAGAGCTTTCTTT. Its translation: CASSYDRRAFF.

The chain employs TRBV25-1 and TRBJ2-7; D is possibly TRBD2 (6 bases). The germline V gene encodes CDR1 MGHDK and CDR2 SYGVNS. V shed 3 bases and J shed 6 bases, with 12 bases lying between them. CDR3 length equals 13 residues. CDR3 sequence: CASSEGGKAEQYF. The CDR3 nucleotides read TGTGCCAGCAGTGAGGGGGGAAAAGCCGAGCAGTACTTC.

The V and J genes are TRBV6-5 and TRBJ1-5; no definite D call. The germline V gene has CDR1 MNHEY and CDR2 SVGAGI. This CDR3 is 13 amino acids long. V was clipped by 6 bases and J by 0 bases, with 6 bases between them. DNA for the CDR3: TGTGCCAGCAGCGCTAATAGCAATCAGCCCCAGCATTTT. Residues: CASSANSNQPQHF.

V gene TRBV7-2 combines with J gene TRBJ1-3; perhaps TRBD1 as D (5 bases). Per germline, CDR1 SGHTA and CDR2 FQGNSA. CDR3 size: 14 residues. V was cut by 6 bases and J by 0 bases, with 9 bases left in between. CDR3: CASRGGYSGNTIYF. CDR3 in DNA: TGTGCCAGCAGGGGGGGGTACTCTGGAAACACCATATATTTT.

The V call is TRBV7-2, the J call TRBJ1-3; no clear D gene. The CDR3 has 12 residues. Per the germline V gene, CDR1 is SGHTA and CDR2 is FQGNSA. Trimming took off 4 bases at V and 2 bases at J, with 3 bases between the two ends. CDR3 in DNA: TGTGCCAGCAGCTCCGCTGGAAACACCATATATTTT. Its translation is CASSSAGNTIYF.

The chain recombines TRBV27 with TRBJ2-1; 7 nucleotides agree with TRBD2. The trim removed 4 bases at V and 4 bases at J, leaving 10 bases unmatched. From germline, CDR1 is MNHEY and CDR2 SMNVEV (reference sequence). This CDR3 region has 16 residues. The CDR3 DNA reads as TGTGCCAGCAGTTCCAGGCGGGACTACCTATACAATGAGCAGTTCTTC. It encodes CASSSRRDYLYNEQFF.

The rearrangement joins TRBV4-2 to TRBJ1-5; 7 nucleotides agree with TRBD1. Unmatched junction bases numbered 10, after V lost 6 bases and J lost 5 bases. Per the germline V gene, CDR1 is LGHNA and CDR2 is YNFKEQ. CDR3 length equals 15 residues. The CDR3 sequence is CASRRGTEGHQPQHF. For the CDR3, the DNA is TGTGCCAGCAGGCGAGGGACAGAAGGGCATCAGCCCCAGCATTTT.

The V call is TRBV19, the J call TRBJ2-1; 9 bases are shared with TRBD2. CDR1 and CDR2 from the germline V gene are LNHDA and SQIVND (reference sequence). The ends lost 5 bases at V and 8 bases at J; junction bases unmatched: 7. The length of the CDR3 is 14 residues. CDR3: CASSLSGGIDEQFF. The CDR3 DNA is TGTGCCAGTAGTCTTAGCGGGGGAATTGATGAGCAGTTCTTC.

The chain carries TRBV4-2 and TRBJ2-7; D is perhaps TRBD2 (5 bases). The CDR3 sequence is 15 residues long. V lost 3 bases, J lost 2 bases, and 14 bases lay in between. The germline V gene has CDR1 LGHNA and CDR2 YNFKEQ. CDR3 nucleotide sequence: TGTGCCAGCAGCCAGCAACCGGGAAACGCCTACGAGCAGTACTTC. It translates to CASSQQPGNAYEQYF.

J is TRBJ1-4 and V is TRBV21-1. TRBV21-1 constitutes a pseudogene. The CDR3 extends over 14 amino acids. In nucleotides, the CDR3 is TGTGCCAGCAGCAAACCCGGGTCCAGTGAAAAACTGTTTTTT. It codes for CASSKPGSSEKLFF.

A single count supports this clone. The CDR3, as DNA: TGTGCCAGCAGCTTGGTGGAGGACGAGCAGTACTTC. It specifies CASSLVEDEQYF. This chain uses TRBV5-5 with TRBJ2-7, with D possibly matching TRBD2 (5 bases). V was trimmed by 0 bases and J by 5 bases, leaving 6 bases between them. The CDR3 runs 12 residues. The germline V gene has CDR1 SGHKS and CDR2 YYEKEE (reference sequence).

The V and J genes are TRBV6-2 or TRBV6-3 and TRBJ2-2, with 13 bases that match TRBD2. Germline values: CDR1 MNHEY, CDR2 SVGEGT. With 3 bases clipped from V and 7 bases from J, the junction kept 8 bases outside the gene matches. The CDR3 is made up of 17 amino acids. The CDR3 loop reads CASSYGGLAGVVGELFF. The CDR3 DNA follows: TGTGCCAGCAGTTATGGAGGACTAGCGGGAGTGGTCGGGGAGCTGTTTTTT.

This clone turned up a few times. The V and J genes are TRBV6-6 and TRBJ1-2; possibly TRBD1 for D (5 bases). CDR1 is MNHNY and CDR2 is SVGAGI in the germline V gene (reference sequence). There are 16 residues in the CDR3. V was pared by 8 bases and J by 2 bases, with 21 bases between. CDR3 amino acids: CASLRGWEGSNYGYTF. In DNA, the CDR3 is TGTGCCAGCCTCCGGGGGTGGGAGGGGAGCAACTATGGCTACACCTTC.